This T cell receptor beta chain derives from a study of T-cell reconstitution after alpha-beta-depleted transplantation in children. General study points: Several hundred expanded graft clones reportedly were the source of alpha-beta T cells about two months after transplant.

About this clonotype: Its antigen is undetermined.

Library preparation (for TCRbeta) was performed with unique molecular identifiers. TCRdb used MiXCR to reprocess the PCR reads, holding one entry per CDR3 protein. The sample lists about 58,000 distinct CDR3 sequences; around 40% were seen once. CDR1 and CDR2 (germline): SGHDN, FVKESK. The V end lost 1 base, the J end lost 4 bases, and 10 bases lay between the germline ends. The CDR3 totals 15 residues. Source: PBMCs, mostly from graft donor cells, taken 360 days after TCRalphabeta/CD19-depleted stem cell transplant. The TCR sequence derives from a male patient aged 10 to 17 who had a stem cell transplant for acute lymphoblastic leukemia, so the T cells may come from the graft donor. The chain uses TRBV14 and TRBJ2-2; D is ambiguous. CDR3 loop: CASSQGRGGTGELFF. DNA of the CDR3: TGTGCCAGCAGCCAAGGAAGAGGCGGCACCGGGGAGCTGTTTTTT.